This TCR beta chain was profiled in a study of cytomegalovirus exposure and HLA in healthy donors. Study conclusions and caveats: Cytomegalovirus association was listed for 150 to 200 TCR beta chains.

Concerning this clone itself: Its antigen is unidentified.

V trimming: 2 bases; J trimming: 8 bases; junction bases outside the gene matches: 10. Looked up from germline, CDR1 is SGDLS and CDR2 is YYNGEE. The CDR3 loop spans 15 amino acids. PCR was performed using 60 Vbeta and 13 Jbeta primers. The table came from immunoSEQ multiplex PCR; TCRdb's copy has only in-frame clones and leaves some out. The repertoire holds roughly 58,000 clones, with 80% as singletons. The chain has TRBV9 and TRBJ2-3; TRBD2 agrees at 8 bases. The receptor comes from a woman aged 40 to 50 in good health and CMV-seronegative. Sequencing was performed on PBMCs. The CDR3 DNA reads as TGTGCCAGCAGCGTTCAATCCGGGACTAGTAGTACGCAGTATTTT. This codes for CASSVQSGTSSTQYF.